One and the same sample provided the 18 T cell receptor beta chains below, sequenced in a study of blood T cell repertoires in COVID-19. Profiled with immunoSEQ multiplex PCR; TCRdb holds only in-frame clones, not every one. Among about 150,000 clones, around 84% were seen once, and the ten largest hold around 7.2%. The specimen sequenced was peripheral blood. The receptors shown here come from a woman in her forties or fifties in a cohort sampled during active or convalescent COVID-19.

As DNA, the CDR3 is TGTGCCAGCAGTTCCGGCGGGGTTGGCGGGGAGCTGTTTTTT. It yields the protein CASSSGGVGGELFF. V gene TRBV6-5 combines with J gene TRBJ2-2; D may be TRBD2 (6 bases). Germline V CDR1 and CDR2: MNHEY, SVGAGI. The CDR3 loop spans 14 amino acids. Trimming pared 4 bases from V and 7 bases from J, leaving 13 bases between.

The chain recombines TRBV10-3 with TRBJ2-2; 14 positions agree with TRBD2. Germline V lookup: CDR1 ENHRY, CDR2 SYGVKD. V lost 7 bases to trimming and J lost 6 bases; unmatched junction nucleotides: 4. The CDR3 covers 15 residues. Written as DNA, the CDR3 is TGTGCCATCATGCCGGGACTAGCGGGGGCCGGGGAGCTGTTTTTT. Translating it yields CAIMPGLAGAGELFF.

The V call is TRBV5-1, the J call TRBJ1-3; 7 bases line up with TRBD1. Per germline, CDR1 SGHRS and CDR2 YFSETQ. V dropped 3 bases and J dropped 1; count of bases not matched to a gene: 1. The CDR3 runs to 14 residues. CDR3: CASSSQGSGNTIYF. CDR3 bases: TGCGCCAGCAGCTCACAGGGGTCTGGAAACACCATATATTTT.

J is TRBJ1-5 and V is TRBV2; 7 positions match TRBD1. The CDR3 loop spans 14 amino acids. Looked up from germline, CDR1 is SNHLY and CDR2 is FYNNEI. J gave up 5 bases and V 7 bases, and 8 bases lay outside the gene matches. The CDR3 nucleotides read TGTGCCAGCAACCCAGACAGGGAGGATCAGCCCCAGCATTTT. It codes for CASNPDREDQPQHF.

This chain uses TRBV4-3 with TRBJ2-2; TRBD2 is a possible D gene (5 bases). V was pared by 0 bases and J by 2 bases, with 13 bases between. The germline V gene encodes CDR1 LGHNA and CDR2 YSLEER. This CDR3 spans 17 amino acids. In DNA, the CDR3 is TGCGCCAGCAGCCAAGATATATCGGGGAGAAACACCGGGGAGCTGTTTTTT. The encoded protein is CASSQDISGRNTGELFF.

The genes are TRBV27 and TRBJ1-1; D remains ambiguous. The CDR3 is 17 residues long. With 0 bases removed from V and 0 bases from J, the gap between germline ends came to 14 bases. CDR1 is MNHEY and CDR2 is SMNVEV in the germline V gene (reference sequence). CDR3 residues: CASSLSNCTEVNTEAFF. CDR3 bases: TGTGCCAGCAGTTTATCGAATTGTACGGAGGTGAACACTGAAGCTTTCTTT.

The genes are TRBV6-1 and TRBJ1-5; D is unresolved. Germline CDR1 is MNHNS and CDR2 is SASEGT. The CDR3 consists of 17 residues. V shed 1 base and J shed 0 bases, with 13 bases lying between them. In nucleotides, the CDR3 is TGTGCCAGCAGTGAAGGTCGGTCATCTTATAGCAATCAGCCCCAGCATTTT. It encodes CASSEGRSSYSNQPQHF.

The rearrangement links TRBV11-3 to TRBJ2-2; the D gene is possibly TRBD2 (6 bases). The CDR3 runs to 16 residues. V lost 1 base, J lost 0 bases, and 9 bases lay in between. Germline CDR1 SGHNT, CDR2 YENEEA. This CDR3 reads CASSLGGATNTGELFF. CDR3 in DNA: TGTGCCAGCAGCTTAGGCGGGGCTACGAACACCGGGGAGCTGTTTTTT.

The V and J genes are TRBV19 and TRBJ2-7, with D possibly TRBD2 on 6 matching bases. Germline CDR1 is LNHDA and CDR2 is SQIVND (reference sequence). With 1 base removed from V and 6 bases from J, the gap between germline ends came to 10 bases. The CDR3 loop spans 13 amino acids. The CDR3 loop is CASSIVEGSEQYF. The CDR3, as DNA: TGTGCCAGTAGTATAGTGGAGGGCAGCGAGCAGTACTTC.

The chain is built from TRBV5-1 and TRBJ2-1; 8 bases line up with TRBD2. Germline V gives CDR1 SGHRS, CDR2 YFSETQ. CDR3 length: 13 amino acids. Trimming took 7 bases from V and 7 from J; bases not matched to a gene: 7. CDR3: CASGLGGANEQFF. The CDR3 DNA is TGCGCCAGCGGCCTCGGGGGGGCAAATGAGCAGTTCTTC.

This chain links TRBV3-1 (or the pseudogene TRBV3-2) with TRBJ1-2, with D maybe TRBD1 (5 bases). Trimming took off 0 bases at V and 11 bases at J, with 19 bases between the two ends. The CDR3 contains 15 residues. Looked up from germline, CDR1 is LGHDT and CDR2 is YNNKEL (reference sequence). The CDR3 region has the DNA TGTGCCAGCAGCCAAGATCCCCCACCAGGGTCTAGGTACACCTTC. This gives the protein CASSQDPPPGSRYTF.

The V call is TRBV6-5, the J call TRBJ2-7, with D possibly TRBD2 on 6 matching bases. The CDR3 consists of 15 residues. The germline V and J ends were trimmed by 2 bases and 4 bases, with 15 bases remaining between them. Germline V gives CDR1 MNHEY, CDR2 SVGAGI. The CDR3 nucleotides are TGTGCCAGCAGTTACATGCCGGGGGTGGATTACGAGCAGTACTTC. Protein sequence: CASSYMPGVDYEQYF.

This clone was picked up one time. This chain uses TRBV4-1 with TRBJ1-3; D ambiguous. Germline-derived CDR1 and CDR2 are MGHRA and YSYEKL. The germline V and J ends were trimmed by 4 bases and 0 bases, with 16 bases remaining between them. The CDR3 length is 17 residues. Here the CDR3 DNA reads TGCGCCAGCAGCCTCTACGCACCCTTCGACTCTGGAAACACCATATATTTT. This sequence encodes CASSLYAPFDSGNTIYF.

The chain has TRBV11-2 and TRBJ1-2; 8 bases agree with TRBD1. The CDR3 sequence is 14 residues long. The junction had 9 bases not matched to a gene; V was cut back by 5 bases and J by 7 bases. Germline CDR1 SGHAT, CDR2 FQNNGV. In DNA, the CDR3 is TGTGCCAGCAGCCCCCGGACAGGGATGGTTGGCTACACCTTC. It specifies CASSPRTGMVGYTF. The entire variable domain, with the rest obtained from reference TRBV11-2 and TRBJ1-2, is as follows: EAGVAQSPRYKIIEKRQSVAFWCNPISGHATLYWYQQILGQGPKLLIQFQNNGVVDDSQLPKDRFSAERLKGVDSTLKIQPAKLEDSAVYLCASSPRTGMVGYTFGSGTRLTVV.

This sequence joins TRBV25-1 and TRBJ1-2; no firm D call. Germline CDR1 MGHDK, CDR2 SYGVNS. Trimming removed 4 bases at V and 5 bases at J, with 20 bases between. The CDR3 has 16 amino acids. The chain's CDR3 is CASSGPREGSYYGYTF. The CDR3 DNA is TGTGCCAGCAGTGGGCCCCGTGAGGGCTCCTATTATGGCTACACCTTC.

This chain connects TRBV10-1 to TRBJ1-1, with 8 bases matching TRBD1. The germline CDR1 and CDR2 sequences are WNHNN and SYGVQD (reference sequence). The CDR3 runs to 13 residues. The V segment lost 5 bases and the J segment 4 bases; nucleotides outside the gene matches: 3. The CDR3 sequence is CASSSGQVTEAFF. CDR3 DNA sequence: TGCGCCAGCAGTTCGGGACAGGTCACTGAAGCTTTCTTT.

The V and J genes are TRBV4-3 and TRBJ1-2; perhaps TRBD1 as D (6 bases). Germline V CDR1 and CDR2: LGHNA, YSLEER. This CDR3 has 16 amino acids. Trimming removed 1 base from V and 1 base from J, with 13 bases in between. The CDR3 sequence: CASSQGLSGDNYGYTF. The CDR3 DNA reads as TGCGCCAGCAGCCAAGGATTGTCAGGGGATAACTATGGCTACACCTTC.

There are a few counts of this clone. Within the sample, other DNA sequences also encode this same CDR3. The V and J genes are TRBV5-1 and TRBJ1-5; D is undetermined. Germline loops: CDR1 SGHRS, CDR2 YFSETQ. The length of the CDR3 is 13 residues. Trimming shortened V by 0 bases and J by 7 bases, and 8 bases separated the two germline ends. This CDR3 reads CASSLAPGQPQHF. The CDR3 DNA reads as TGCGCCAGCAGCTTGGCCCCAGGCCAGCCCCAGCATTTT.